Following are 11 T cell receptor beta chains from one sample sequenced in a study of siplizumab effects on memory and regulatory T cells. Sequenced by immunoSEQ multiplex PCR; TCRdb stores in-frame clones only, minus some. Of more than 90,000 clones listed, nearly 95% were seen once; the top ten hold around 12%. Sequenced input: non-Treg CD4+ T cells sorted from blood. The receptors were sampled from a human donor in good health.

This clone is a singleton in its sample. This chain connects TRBV10-3 to TRBJ2-7; 12 bases align to TRBD2. This CDR3 region has 17 residues. The germline V gene encodes CDR1 ENHRY and CDR2 SYGVKD. J lost 0 bases, V lost 6 bases, and 9 bases had no gene match. CDR3 nucleotide sequence: TGTGCCATCAGCAAGCCGGGACTAGCGGGCCGCTCCTACGAGCAGTACTTC. Its protein is CAISKPGLAGRSYEQYF.

This clone was found once. The chain combines TRBV7-9 with TRBJ2-1; 13 bases line up with TRBD2. Trimming took 4 bases from V and 8 from J; bases not matched to a gene: 11. In germline, CDR1 is SEHNR, CDR2 FQNEAQ (reference sequence). CDR3 length: 17 residues. The CDR3 DNA follows: TGTGCCAGCAGCTCCATTGGACTAGCGGGAGTGGGTGATGAGCAGTTCTTC. Translated: CASSSIGLAGVGDEQFF.

This sequence joins TRBV6-1 and TRBJ2-7; the match to TRBD1 covers 9 bases. Per the germline V gene, CDR1 is MNHNS and CDR2 is SASEGT. This CDR3 is built from 14 residues. V shed 8 bases, J shed 3 bases, and the junction held 8 bases outside the gene matches. The CDR3: CASGKGQGVYEQYF. Written as DNA, the CDR3 is TGTGCCAGCGGAAAGGGACAGGGCGTCTACGAGCAGTACTTC.

Only a few counts were recorded for this clone. V gene TRBV19 combines with J gene TRBJ2-7; TRBD2 might be the D (5 bases). The CDR3 consists of 11 residues. The V gene's germline CDR1 is LNHDA and CDR2 SQIVND (reference sequence). V was shortened by 2 bases and J by 9 bases, with 8 bases between the two germline ends. This chain's CDR3 is CASSIRERQYF. The CDR3 DNA reads as TGTGCCAGTAGTATACGGGAAAGGCAGTACTTC. The full variable domain, completed using reference TRBV19 and TRBJ2-7, is DGGITQSPKYLFRKEGQNVTLSCEQNLNHDAMYWYRQDPGQGLRLIYYSQIVNDFQKGDIAEGYSVSREKKESFPLTVTSAQKNPTAFYLCASSIRERQYFGPGTRLTVT.

J is TRBJ1-2 and V is TRBV30; 8 positions agree with TRBD1. CDR1 is GTSNPN and CDR2 is SVGIG in the germline V gene (reference sequence). V shed 3 bases and J 4 bases; nucleotides not matched to a gene: 10. CDR3 size: 15 residues. The CDR3 protein is CAWRLTTGTGYGYTF. In DNA, the CDR3 is TGTGCCTGGAGATTAACTACCGGGACAGGCTATGGCTACACCTTC.

This clone was seen more than once but under ten times. This chain joins TRBV10-1 and TRBJ2-7; a weak D match, TRBD1 (5 bases). There are 14 residues in the CDR3. V shed 4 bases and J shed 5 bases, with 15 bases lying between them. Per germline, CDR1 WNHNN and CDR2 SYGVQD (reference sequence). CDR3 protein: CASSVRQGINEQYF. The CDR3 DNA follows: TGCGCCAGCAGTGTGAGGCAGGGAATCAACGAGCAGTACTTC.

This chain links TRBV5-1 with TRBJ1-2; D gene uncertain. The CDR3 is made up of 13 amino acids. Trimming took off 4 bases at V and 4 bases at J, with 11 bases between the two ends. Germline values: CDR1 SGHRS, CDR2 YFSETQ. The CDR3 reads CASSPDFVYGYTF. The CDR3 region has the DNA TGCGCCAGCAGCCCCGACTTTGTCTATGGCTACACCTTC.

J is TRBJ2-5 and V is TRBV9; D ambiguous. This CDR3 comprises 14 residues. V shed 4 bases and J shed 0 bases, with 10 bases lying between them. From germline, CDR1 is SGDLS and CDR2 YYNGEE. Written as DNA, the CDR3 is TGTGCCAGCAGCCCCGAGGTCTACCAAGAGACCCAGTACTTC. It translates to CASSPEVYQETQYF.

The chain employs TRBV11-2 and TRBJ2-5, with 7 positions matching TRBD1. This CDR3 has 14 residues. The V gene's germline CDR1 is SGHAT and CDR2 FQNNGV. The J segment lost 5 bases and the V segment lost 1 base, leaving 4 bases of the junction unmatched. CDR3 residues: CASSLAGGWETQYF. In nucleotides, the CDR3 is TGTGCCAGCAGCTTAGCAGGGGGTTGGGAGACCCAGTACTTC.

The chain has TRBV10-3 and TRBJ2-7; TRBD1 matches at 7 bases. Germline loops: CDR1 ENHRY, CDR2 SYGVKD. V lost 1 base to trimming and J lost 5 bases; unmatched junction nucleotides: 2. The CDR3 sequence is 13 residues long. CDR3 bases: TGTGCCATCAGTGAGTTGACAGGGAACGAGCAGTACTTC. As protein: CAISELTGNEQYF.

The genes are TRBV5-1 and TRBJ1-1; unclear D gene. Per the germline V gene, CDR1 is SGHRS and CDR2 is YFSETQ. The CDR3 consists of 14 residues. Trimming took off 0 bases at V and 2 bases at J, with 8 bases between the two ends. The CDR3 sequence is CASSLETQNTEAFF. The DNA for the CDR3 is TGCGCCAGCAGCTTGGAGACGCAAAACACTGAAGCTTTCTTT.